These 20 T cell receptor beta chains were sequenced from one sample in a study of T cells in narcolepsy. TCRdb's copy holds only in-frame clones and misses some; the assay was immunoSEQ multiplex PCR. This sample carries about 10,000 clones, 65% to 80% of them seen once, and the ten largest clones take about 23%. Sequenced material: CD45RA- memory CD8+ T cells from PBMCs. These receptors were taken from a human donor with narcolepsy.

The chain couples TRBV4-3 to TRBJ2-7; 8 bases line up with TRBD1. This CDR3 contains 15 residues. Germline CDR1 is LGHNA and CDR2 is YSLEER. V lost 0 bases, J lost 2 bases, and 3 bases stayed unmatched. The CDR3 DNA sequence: TGCGCCAGCAGCCAAGACAGGGGGCGGGCCTACGAGCAGTACTTC. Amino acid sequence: CASSQDRGRAYEQYF.

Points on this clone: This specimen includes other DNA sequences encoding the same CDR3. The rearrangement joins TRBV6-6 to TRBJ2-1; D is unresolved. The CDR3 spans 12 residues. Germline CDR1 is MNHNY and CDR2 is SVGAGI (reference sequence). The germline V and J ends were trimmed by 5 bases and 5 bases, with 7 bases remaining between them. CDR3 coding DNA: TGTGCCAGCAGTCCGTGGGACAATGAGCAGTTCTTC. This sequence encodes CASSPWDNEQFF.

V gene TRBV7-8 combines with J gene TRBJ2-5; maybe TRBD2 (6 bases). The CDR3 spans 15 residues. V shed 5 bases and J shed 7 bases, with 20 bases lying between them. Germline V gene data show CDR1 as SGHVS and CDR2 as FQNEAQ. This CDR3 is CASSPKETGSVTQYF. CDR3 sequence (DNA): TGTGCCAGCAGCCCCAAGGAGACCGGGAGTGTGACCCAGTACTTC. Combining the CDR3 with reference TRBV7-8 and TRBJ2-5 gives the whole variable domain GAGVSQSPRYKVAKRGQDVALRCDPISGHVSLFWYQQALGQGPEFLTYFQNEAQLDKSGLPSDRFFAERPEGSVSTLKIQRTQQEDSAVYLCASSPKETGSVTQYFGPGTRLLVL.

The CDR3 loop is CASSEREGYEQYF. CDR3 in DNA: TGTGCCAGCAGCGAGCGGGAAGGCTACGAGCAGTACTTC. The chain recombines TRBV7-2 with TRBJ2-5, with 7 bases that match TRBD2. The J call is doubtful: the DNA matches TRBJ2-7 better. The CDR3 is 13 residues long. Germline CDR1 and CDR2: SGHTA and FQGNSA.

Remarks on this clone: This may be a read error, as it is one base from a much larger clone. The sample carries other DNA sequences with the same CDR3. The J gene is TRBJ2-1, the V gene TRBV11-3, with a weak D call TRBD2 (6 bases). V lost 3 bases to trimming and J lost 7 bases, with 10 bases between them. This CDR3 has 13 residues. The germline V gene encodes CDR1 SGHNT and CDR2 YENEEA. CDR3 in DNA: TGTGCCAGCAGCTTCGCCGGGGGTAATGAGCAGTTCTTC. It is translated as CASSFAGGNEQFF.

CDR3 region: CASSHISGVGTEAFF. The CDR3 DNA is TGTGCCAGCAGTCATATCTCAGGGGTAGGGACTGAAGCTTTCTTT. The chain recombines TRBV6-5 with TRBJ1-1; possible D gene TRBD1, 6 bases. The CDR3 length is 15 residues. Germline V gives CDR1 MNHEY, CDR2 SVGAGI. Between the trimmed V and J ends, which lost 5 bases and 5 bases, there was a span of 18 bases.

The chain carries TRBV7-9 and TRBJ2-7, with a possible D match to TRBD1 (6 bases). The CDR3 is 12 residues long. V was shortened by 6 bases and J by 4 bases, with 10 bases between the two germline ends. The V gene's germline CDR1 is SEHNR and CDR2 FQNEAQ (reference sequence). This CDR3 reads CASSGTGYEQYF. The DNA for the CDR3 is TGTGCCAGCAGTGGAACAGGGTACGAGCAGTACTTC.

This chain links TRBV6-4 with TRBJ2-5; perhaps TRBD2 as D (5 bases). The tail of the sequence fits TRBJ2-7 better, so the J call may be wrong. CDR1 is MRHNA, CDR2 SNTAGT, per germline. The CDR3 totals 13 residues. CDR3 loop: CASSETGTDEQYF. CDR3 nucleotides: TGTGCCAGCAGTGAGACGGGAACCGACGAGCAGTACTTC.

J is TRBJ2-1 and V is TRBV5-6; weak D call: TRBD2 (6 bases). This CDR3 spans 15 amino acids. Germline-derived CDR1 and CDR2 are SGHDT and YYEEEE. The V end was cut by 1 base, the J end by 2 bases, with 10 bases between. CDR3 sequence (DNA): TGTGCCAGCAGCTTGCGGGACTCCCCCTACAATGAGCAGTTCTTC. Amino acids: CASSLRDSPYNEQFF.

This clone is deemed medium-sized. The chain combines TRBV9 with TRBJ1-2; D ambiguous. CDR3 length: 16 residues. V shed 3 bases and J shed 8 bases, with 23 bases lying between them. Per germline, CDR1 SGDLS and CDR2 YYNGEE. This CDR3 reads CASSAGGLEGKDGYTF. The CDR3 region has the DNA TGTGCCAGCAGCGCCGGCGGCCTAGAGGGTAAAGACGGCTACACCTTC. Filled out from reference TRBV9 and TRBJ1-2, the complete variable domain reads DSGVTQTPKHLITATGQRVTLRCSPRSGDLSVYWYQQSLDQGLQFLIQYYNGEERAKGNILERFSAQQFPDLHSELNLSSLELGDSALYFCASSAGGLEGKDGYTFGSGTRLTVV.

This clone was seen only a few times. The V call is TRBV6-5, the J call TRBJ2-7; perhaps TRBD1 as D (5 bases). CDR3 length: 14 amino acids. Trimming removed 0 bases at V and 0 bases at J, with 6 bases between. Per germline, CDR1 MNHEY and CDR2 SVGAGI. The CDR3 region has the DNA TGTGCCAGCAGTTACTCGACAGACTCCTACGAGCAGTACTTC. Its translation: CASSYSTDSYEQYF.

CDR3 residues: CASTPDPEWGELFF. CDR3 nucleotide sequence: TGTGCCAGCACCCCGGACCCGGAATGGGGGGAGCTGTTTTTT. V usage is TRBV28 and J usage is TRBJ2-2; D ambiguous. V lost 7 bases, J lost 8 bases, and 17 bases lay in between. CDR3 length: 14 residues. CDR1 is MDHEN, CDR2 SYDVKM, per germline.

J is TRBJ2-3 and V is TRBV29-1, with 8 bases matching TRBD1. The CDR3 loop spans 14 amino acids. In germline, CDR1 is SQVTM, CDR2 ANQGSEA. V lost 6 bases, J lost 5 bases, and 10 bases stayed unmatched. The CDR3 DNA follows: TGCAGCGTGGCTGACAGGGGCGGAGAAGATACGCAGTATTTT. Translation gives CSVADRGGEDTQYF.

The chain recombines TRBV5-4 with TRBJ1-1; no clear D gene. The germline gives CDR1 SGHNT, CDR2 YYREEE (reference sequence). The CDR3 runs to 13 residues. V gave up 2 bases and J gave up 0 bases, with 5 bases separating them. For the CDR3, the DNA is TGTGCCAGCAGCTTATCGTTGAACACTGAAGCTTTCTTT. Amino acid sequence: CASSLSLNTEAFF. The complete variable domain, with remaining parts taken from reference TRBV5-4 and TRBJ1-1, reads ETGVTQSPTHLIKTRGQQVTLRCSSQSGHNTVSWYQQALGQGPQFIFQYYREEENGRGNFPPRFSGLQFPNYSSELNVNALELDDSALYLCASSLSLNTEAFFGQGTRLTVV.

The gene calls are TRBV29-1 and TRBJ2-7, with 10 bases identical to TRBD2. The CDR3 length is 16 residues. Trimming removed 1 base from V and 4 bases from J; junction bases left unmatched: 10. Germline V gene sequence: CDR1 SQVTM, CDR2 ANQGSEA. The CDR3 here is CSVEALSGRADYEQYF. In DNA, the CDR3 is TGCAGCGTTGAAGCCCTAAGCGGGAGGGCCGATTACGAGCAGTACTTC.

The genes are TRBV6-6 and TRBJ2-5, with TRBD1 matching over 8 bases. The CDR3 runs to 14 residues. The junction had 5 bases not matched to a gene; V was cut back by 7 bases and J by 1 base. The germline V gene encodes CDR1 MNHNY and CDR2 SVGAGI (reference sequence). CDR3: CASTRQGPQETQYF. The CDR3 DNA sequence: TGTGCCAGCACGAGACAGGGGCCCCAAGAGACCCAGTACTTC.

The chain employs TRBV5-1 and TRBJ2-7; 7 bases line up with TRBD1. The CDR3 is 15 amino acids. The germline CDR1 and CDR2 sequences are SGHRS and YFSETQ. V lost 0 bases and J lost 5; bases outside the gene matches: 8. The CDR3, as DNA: TGCGCCAGCAGCTTGGCCCCCAGGGGGACGGACGAGCAGTACTTC. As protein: CASSLAPRGTDEQYF.

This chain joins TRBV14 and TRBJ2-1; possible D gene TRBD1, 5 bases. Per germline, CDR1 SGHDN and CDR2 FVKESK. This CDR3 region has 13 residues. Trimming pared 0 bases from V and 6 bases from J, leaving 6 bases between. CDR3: CASSQETVNEQFF. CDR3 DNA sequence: TGTGCCAGCAGCCAAGAGACAGTCAATGAGCAGTTCTTC.

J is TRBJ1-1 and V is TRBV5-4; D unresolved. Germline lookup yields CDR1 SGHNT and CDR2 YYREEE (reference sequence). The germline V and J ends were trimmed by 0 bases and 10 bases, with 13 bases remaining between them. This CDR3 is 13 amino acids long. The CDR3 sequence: CASSLGFVGPAFF. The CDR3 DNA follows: TGTGCCAGCAGCTTGGGATTTGTCGGACCAGCTTTCTTT.

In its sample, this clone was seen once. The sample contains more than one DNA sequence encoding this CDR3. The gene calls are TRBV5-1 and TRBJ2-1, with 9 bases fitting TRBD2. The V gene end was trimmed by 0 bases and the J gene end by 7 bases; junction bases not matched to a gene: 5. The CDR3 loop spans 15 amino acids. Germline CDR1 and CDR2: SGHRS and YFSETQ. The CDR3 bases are TGCGCCAGCAGCTTGGGCGGGGGGGCCGAAAATGAGCAGTTCTTC. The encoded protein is CASSLGGGAENEQFF.